Below, 9 T cell receptor beta chains from the same sample are listed, as sequenced in a study of cytomegalovirus exposure and HLA in healthy donors. 60 Vbeta and 13 Jbeta primers were used in PCR. Assay: immunoSEQ multiplex PCR; the TCRdb copy retains only in-frame clones and omits some. Of about 140,000 clones listed, 65% to 85% were seen once; the top ten hold over 2%. Sequencing was carried out using PBMCs. Receptors originate from a man aged 50-59 years in good health and CMV-seronegative.

The chain has TRBV7-8 and TRBJ1-5, with TRBD1 identical over 7 bases. Germline CDR1 is SGHVS and CDR2 is FQNEAQ. With 3 bases clipped from V and 9 bases from J, the junction kept 5 bases outside the gene matches. This CDR3 comprises 13 residues. Here the CDR3 reads CASSLSQGVPQHF. CDR3 bases: TGTGCCAGCAGCTTGTCCCAGGGGGTGCCCCAGCATTTT.

V usage is TRBV5-6 and J usage is TRBJ2-2, with D possibly matching TRBD2 (6 bases). Germline V gene data show CDR1 as SGHDT and CDR2 as YYEEEE. The CDR3 spans 16 residues. V was cut by 4 bases and J by 0 bases, with 13 bases left in between. CDR3 amino acids: CASSRRGGPNTGELFF. For the CDR3, the DNA is TGTGCCAGCAGCCGGAGGGGCGGTCCGAACACCGGGGAGCTGTTTTTT.

This rearrangement joins TRBV19 to TRBJ1-3; TRBD1 is a possible D gene (6 bases). The CDR3 has 16 residues. Trimming left V 5 bases short and J 3 bases short, with 17 bases between. Germline V lookup: CDR1 LNHDA, CDR2 SQIVND (reference sequence). CDR3 sequence reads: CASSPQDRSYGNTIYF. The CDR3 DNA reads TGTGCCAGTAGTCCACAGGACAGATCCTATGGAAACACCATATATTTT.

The gene calls are TRBV11-2 and TRBJ2-3; a possible D gene is TRBD2 (5 bases). V shed 1 base and J shed 3 bases, with 5 bases lying between them. Germline V lookup: CDR1 SGHAT, CDR2 FQNNGV. CDR3 length: 13 amino acids. The CDR3 spells CASSLAGTDTQYF. CDR3 bases: TGTGCCAGCAGCTTAGCGGGGACAGATACGCAGTATTTT.

The chain joins TRBV2 to TRBJ1-2, with 10 bases aligning to TRBD1. The CDR3 spans 16 residues. Germline-derived CDR1 and CDR2 are SNHLY and FYNNEI. Losses at the gene ends were 3 bases for V and 3 bases for J; bases not matched to a gene: 7. The CDR3 protein is CASSDFGGTGDYGYTF. For the CDR3, the DNA is TGTGCCAGCAGTGATTTCGGAGGGACAGGGGACTATGGCTACACCTTC.

This clone has only a few counts. The V and J genes are TRBV7-8 and TRBJ1-1; D remains ambiguous. Trimming took 5 bases from V and 1 from J, leaving 11 bases between them. Germline V CDR1 and CDR2: SGHVS, FQNEAQ. The CDR3 contains 14 residues. CDR3 protein: CASSQVGWNTEAFF. For the CDR3, the DNA is TGTGCCAGCAGCCAGGTCGGATGGAACACTGAAGCTTTCTTT.

The V call is TRBV6-4, the J call TRBJ2-3, with D perhaps matching TRBD2 (5 bases). The V end was cut by 5 bases, the J end by 7 bases, with 16 bases between. There are 14 residues in the CDR3. Looked up from germline, CDR1 is MRHNA and CDR2 is SNTAGT. CDR3 loop: CASSTGPTGNTQYF. CDR3 sequence (DNA): TGTGCCAGCAGTACCGGGCCGACGGGGAATACGCAGTATTTT.

The V and J genes are TRBV5-1 and TRBJ2-4, with TRBD1 as a possible D gene (6 bases). The CDR3 runs 16 residues. Germline V CDR1 and CDR2: SGHRS, YFSETQ. The V gene lost 4 bases and the J gene lost 6 bases, with 20 bases spanning the gap. The CDR3 DNA reads TGCGCCAGCAGCCTCCCCCTTCCCGGGACAATAAACATTCAGTACTTC. This translates into CASSLPLPGTINIQYF.

This chain connects TRBV5-8 to TRBJ2-3, with D tentatively TRBD1 (6 bases). The CDR3 runs to 14 residues. Germline-derived CDR1 and CDR2 are SGHTS and YDEGEE. V lost 4 bases to trimming and J lost 0 bases, with 9 bases between them. The CDR3 sequence is CASSLRGSTDTQYF. For the CDR3, the DNA is TGTGCCAGCAGCCTCAGGGGTAGCACAGATACGCAGTATTTT.